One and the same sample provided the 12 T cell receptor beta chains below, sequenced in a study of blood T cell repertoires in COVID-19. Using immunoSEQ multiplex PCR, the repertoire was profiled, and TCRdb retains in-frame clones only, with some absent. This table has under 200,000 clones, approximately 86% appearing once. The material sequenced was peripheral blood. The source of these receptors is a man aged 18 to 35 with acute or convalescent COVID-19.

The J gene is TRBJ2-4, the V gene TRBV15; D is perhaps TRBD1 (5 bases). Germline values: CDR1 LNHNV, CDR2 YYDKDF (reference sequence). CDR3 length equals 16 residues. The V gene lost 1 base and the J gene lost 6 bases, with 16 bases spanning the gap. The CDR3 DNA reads TGTGCCACCAGCAGAGTAAAAGGGGCCGATGGAAACATTCAGTACTTC. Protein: CATSRVKGADGNIQYF.

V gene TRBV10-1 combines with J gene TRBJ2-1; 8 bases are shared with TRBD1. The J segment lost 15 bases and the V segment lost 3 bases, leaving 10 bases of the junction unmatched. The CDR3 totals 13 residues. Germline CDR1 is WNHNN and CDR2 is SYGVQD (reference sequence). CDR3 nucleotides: TGCGCCAGCAGTGACTCAGGGGGCGCGTTATGGTTCTTC. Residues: CASSDSGGALWFF.

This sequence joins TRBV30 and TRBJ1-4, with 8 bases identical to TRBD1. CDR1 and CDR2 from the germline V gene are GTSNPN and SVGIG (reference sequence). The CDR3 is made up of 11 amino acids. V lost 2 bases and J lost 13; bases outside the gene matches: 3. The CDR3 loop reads CAWSSGGGLFF. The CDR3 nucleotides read TGTGCCTGGAGTTCAGGGGGCGGACTGTTTTTT.

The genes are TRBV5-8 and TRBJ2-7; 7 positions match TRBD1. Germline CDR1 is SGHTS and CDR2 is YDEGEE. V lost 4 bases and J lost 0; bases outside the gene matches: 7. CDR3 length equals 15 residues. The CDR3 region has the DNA TGTGCCAGCAGCGGATACAGGGGCCCCTCCTACGAGCAGTACGTC. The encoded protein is CASSGYRGPSYEQYV.

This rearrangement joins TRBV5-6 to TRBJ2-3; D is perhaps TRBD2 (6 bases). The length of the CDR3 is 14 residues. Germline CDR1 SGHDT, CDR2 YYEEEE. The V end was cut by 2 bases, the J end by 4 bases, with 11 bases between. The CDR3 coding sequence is TGTGCCAGCAGCTTCTCGACTAGGGCAGATACGCAGTATTTT. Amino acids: CASSFSTRADTQYF.

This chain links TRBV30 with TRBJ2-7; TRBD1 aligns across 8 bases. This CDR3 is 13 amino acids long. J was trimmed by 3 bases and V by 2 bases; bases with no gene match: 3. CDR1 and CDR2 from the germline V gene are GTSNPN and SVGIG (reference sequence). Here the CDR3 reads CAWSFGTGYEQYV. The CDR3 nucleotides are TGTGCCTGGAGTTTTGGGACAGGCTACGAGCAGTACGTC.

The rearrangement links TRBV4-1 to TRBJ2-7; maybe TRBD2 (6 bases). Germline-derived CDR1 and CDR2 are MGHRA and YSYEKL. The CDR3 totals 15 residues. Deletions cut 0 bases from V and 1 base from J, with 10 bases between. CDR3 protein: CASSQDVTRSYEQYF. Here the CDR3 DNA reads TGCGCCAGCAGCCAAGATGTGACTAGATCCTACGAGCAGTACTTC.

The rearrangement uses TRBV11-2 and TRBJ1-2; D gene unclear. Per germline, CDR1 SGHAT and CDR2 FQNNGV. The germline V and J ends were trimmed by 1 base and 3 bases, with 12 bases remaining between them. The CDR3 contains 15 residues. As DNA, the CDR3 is TGTGCCAGCAGCTTAGCAGGTTCCGGATACTATGGCTACACCTTC. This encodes CASSLAGSGYYGYTF.

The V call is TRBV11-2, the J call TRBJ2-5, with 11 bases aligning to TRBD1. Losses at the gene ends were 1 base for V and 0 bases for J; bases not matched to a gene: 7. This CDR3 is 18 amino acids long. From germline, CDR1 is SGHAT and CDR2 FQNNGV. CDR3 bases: TGTGCCAGCAGCTTAGCTTTGGGACAGGGGGTTGACCAAGAGACCCAGTACTTC. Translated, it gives CASSLALGQGVDQETQYF.

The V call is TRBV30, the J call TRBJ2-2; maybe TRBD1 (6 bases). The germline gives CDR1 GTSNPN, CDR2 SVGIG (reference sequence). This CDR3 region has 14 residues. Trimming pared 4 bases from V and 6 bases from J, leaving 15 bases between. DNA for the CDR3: TGTGCCTGGACACCGGGACACCTATCCGGGGAGCTGTTTTTT. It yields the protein CAWTPGHLSGELFF.

The CDR3 region has the DNA TGTGCCAGCAGGTCGAACAGGGGACAAAACTATGGCTACACCTTC. Residues: CASRSNRGQNYGYTF. This chain joins TRBV28 and TRBJ1-2; 7 bases agree with TRBD1. With V trimmed by 6 bases and J by 2 bases, 9 bases remained unmatched. This CDR3 spans 15 amino acids. Germline CDR1 reads MDHEN; CDR2 reads SYDVKM.

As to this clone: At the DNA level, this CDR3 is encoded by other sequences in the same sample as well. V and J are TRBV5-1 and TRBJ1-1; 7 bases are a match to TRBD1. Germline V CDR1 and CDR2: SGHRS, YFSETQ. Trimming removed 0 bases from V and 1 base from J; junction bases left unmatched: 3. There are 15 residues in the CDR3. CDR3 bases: TGCGCCAGCAGCTTGGTCAGGGGGGAGAACACTGAAGCTTTCTTT. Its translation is CASSLVRGENTEAFF.